These 32 T cell receptor beta chains were all obtained from the same sample, sequenced in a study of graft-versus-host responses after intestinal transplantation. TCRdb's table, derived via immunoSEQ multiplex PCR, lists solely in-frame clones and lacks some. The top ten hold about 16% of the sample, which has under 100,000 clones, roughly 90% seen once. This specimen was PBMCs, taken 453 days after intestinal transplant. Source of these receptors: a human patient who received an intestinal transplant, so some T cells may come from the graft donor.

The chain employs TRBV9 and TRBJ2-7, with a tentative D call TRBD2 (6 bases). Looked up from germline, CDR1 is SGDLS and CDR2 is YYNGEE. This CDR3 comprises 14 residues. V gave up 3 bases and J gave up 4 bases, with 14 bases separating them. CDR3 residues: CASSGSGTDYEQYF. DNA for the CDR3: TGTGCCAGCAGCGGCTCCGGGACTGATTACGAGCAGTACTTC. Filled out from reference TRBV9 and TRBJ2-7, the complete variable domain reads DSGVTQTPKHLITATGQRVTLRCSPRSGDLSVYWYQQSLDQGLQFLIQYYNGEERAKGNILERFSAQQFPDLHSELNLSSLELGDSALYFCASSGSGTDYEQYFGPGTRLTVT.

The gene calls are TRBV5-4 and TRBJ2-3, with TRBD2 matching 7 bases. Trimming took 3 bases from V and 1 from J; bases not matched to a gene: 2. CDR3 length: 14 residues. CDR1 and CDR2 from the germline V gene are SGHNT and YYREEE (reference sequence). This CDR3 is CASSSAGGTDTQYF. Here the CDR3 DNA reads TGTGCCAGCAGCTCGGCGGGGGGCACAGATACGCAGTATTTT. Filled out from reference TRBV5-4 and TRBJ2-3, the complete variable domain reads ETGVTQSPTHLIKTRGQQVTLRCSSQSGHNTVSWYQQALGQGPQFIFQYYREEENGRGNFPPRFSGLQFPNYSSELNVNALELDDSALYLCASSSAGGTDTQYFGPGTRLTVL.

This clone has a single count. The V and J genes are TRBV13 and TRBJ1-6; 10 bases agree with TRBD1. CDR1 is PRHDT, CDR2 FYEKMQ, per germline (reference sequence). The length of the CDR3 is 15 residues. With V trimmed by 2 bases and J by 8 bases, 3 bases remained unmatched. The CDR3 here is CASSLWTGGDSPLHF. The CDR3 DNA sequence: TGTGCCAGCAGCTTATGGACAGGGGGGGATTCACCCCTCCACTTT.

The rearrangement joins TRBV7-9 to TRBJ2-7; D possibly matches TRBD1 or TRBD2 (5 bases each). CDR1 and CDR2 (germline): SEHNR, FQNEAQ (reference sequence). The CDR3 is 12 residues long. Deletions cut 8 bases from V and 6 bases from J, with 14 bases between. CDR3 region: CASQGLAGEQYF. CDR3 nucleotide sequence: TGTGCCAGCCAGGGCCTAGCTGGCGAGCAGTACTTC. Based on the CDR3 plus reference TRBV7-9 and TRBJ2-7, the full variable domain is DTGVSQNPRHKITKRGQNVTFRCDPISEHNRLYWYRQTLGQGPEFLTYFQNEAQLEKSRLLSDRFSAERPKGSFSTLEIQRTEQGDSAMYLCASQGLAGEQYFGPGTRLTVT.

V is TRBV5-1 and J is TRBJ2-5; D not certain. Trimming stripped 4 bases from V and 4 bases from J, with 17 bases between. This CDR3 is 15 amino acids long. Per germline, CDR1 SGHRS and CDR2 YFSETQ. This CDR3 reads CASSPRTGLGETQYF. The CDR3 DNA reads as TGCGCCAGCAGCCCAAGGACGGGTCTGGGAGAGACCCAGTACTTC.

The genes are TRBV7-9 and TRBJ1-1; TRBD1 aligns across 9 bases. The ends lost 5 bases at V and 5 bases at J; junction bases unmatched: 12. Per the germline V gene, CDR1 is SEHNR and CDR2 is FQNEAQ (reference sequence). This CDR3 spans 16 amino acids. The CDR3 DNA is TGTGCCAGCAGCCCAAGACCCGGGACAGGGCTAACTGAAGCTTTCTTT. This translates into CASSPRPGTGLTEAFF.

The genes are TRBV19 and TRBJ1-1; D is undetermined. Germline assignment: CDR1 LNHDA and CDR2 SQIVND (reference sequence). V was pared by 5 bases and J by 4 bases, with 11 bases between. This CDR3 comprises 13 residues. CDR3 protein: CASSWTALTEAFF. In DNA, the CDR3 is TGTGCCAGTAGTTGGACGGCACTCACTGAAGCTTTCTTT.

The chain recombines TRBV11-2 with TRBJ2-7; either TRBD1 or TRBD2 may supply D (5 bases each). The CDR3 covers 15 residues. Trimming shortened V by 1 base and J by 0 bases, and 10 bases separated the two germline ends. CDR1 and CDR2 (germline): SGHAT, FQNNGV. CDR3 protein: CASSLASGTSYEQYF. As DNA, the CDR3 is TGTGCCAGCAGCTTAGCGTCCGGGACCTCCTACGAGCAGTACTTC.

The rearrangement links TRBV9 to TRBJ2-5, with D perhaps being TRBD1 or TRBD2 (6 bases each). Germline CDR1 is SGDLS and CDR2 is YYNGEE. The CDR3 runs to 15 residues. The ends were cut back, 3 bases at V and 7 bases at J, with 19 bases in the middle. The CDR3 loop is CASSGGGSTTGTQYF. CDR3 DNA: TGTGCCAGCAGCGGAGGGGGGTCGACTACAGGGACCCAGTACTTC.

The chain links TRBV2 to TRBJ1-2; 8 bases align to TRBD1. Germline CDR1 is SNHLY and CDR2 is FYNNEI. The V segment lost 6 bases and the J segment 7 bases; nucleotides outside the gene matches: 10. CDR3 length: 14 residues. As DNA, the CDR3 is TGTGCCAGCAGCGTAACAGGGGGTACCGGTGGCTACACCTTC. Amino acid sequence: CASSVTGGTGGYTF. The variable domain in full, completed from reference TRBV2 and TRBJ1-2, reads EPEVTQTPSHQVTQMGQEVILRCVPISNHLYFYWYRQILGQKVEFLVSFYNNEISEKSEIFDDQFSVERPDGSNFTLKIRSTKLEDSAMYFCASSVTGGTGGYTFGSGTRLTVV.

This chain links TRBV5-1 with TRBJ1-1; 7 nucleotides match TRBD1. The J segment lost 8 bases and the V segment lost 5 bases, leaving 9 bases of the junction unmatched. Germline CDR1 and CDR2: SGHRS and YFSETQ. The CDR3 sequence is 13 residues long. The CDR3 here is CASSLPDRVEAFF. CDR3 coding DNA: TGCGCCAGCAGTTTACCAGACAGGGTAGAAGCTTTCTTT.

This clone was observed a single time. The chain carries TRBV6-5 and TRBJ2-7; 8 bases fit TRBD1. This CDR3 is 15 amino acids long. V was pared by 9 bases and J by 1 base, with 11 bases of the junction left unmatched. CDR1 is MNHEY and CDR2 is SVGAGI in the germline V gene. The CDR3 nucleotides read TGTGCCAGTCGATCCGGACAGGGCAGGTCCTACGAGCAGTACTTC. Protein product: CASRSGQGRSYEQYF.

The chain uses TRBV9 and TRBJ2-7; TRBD1 or TRBD2 may be the D gene (5 bases each). This CDR3 contains 13 residues. The V and J ends lost 0 bases and 5 bases respectively, with 9 bases between them. CDR1 SGDLS and CDR2 YYNGEE come from the germline V gene. CDR3 sequence (DNA): TGTGCCAGCAGCGTAGCTGTGGGGGACGAGCAGTACTTC. Its translation: CASSVAVGDEQYF.

V usage is TRBV11-2 and J usage is TRBJ1-5; no definite D call. The CDR3 consists of 14 residues. Germline V gene data show CDR1 as SGHAT and CDR2 as FQNNGV. V was shortened by 5 bases and J by 0 bases, with 8 bases between the two germline ends. CDR3 sequence: CASSEDRSNQPQHF. In nucleotides, the CDR3 is TGTGCCAGCAGCGAAGATCGTAGCAATCAGCCCCAGCATTTT.

This sequence joins TRBV4-1 and TRBJ2-1; 9 nucleotides line up with TRBD2. V gave up 0 bases and J gave up 7 bases; unmatched junction bases: 4. The CDR3 sequence is 15 residues long. The germline CDR1 and CDR2 sequences are MGHRA and YSYEKL. The CDR3 DNA follows: TGCGCCAGCAGCCAAGAGGGACTAGCTTGGAATGAGCAGTTCTTC. It codes for CASSQEGLAWNEQFF.

The table lists this clone with a few counts. This chain joins TRBV5-4 and TRBJ2-7; the D call may be TRBD1 or TRBD2 (6 bases each). The germline V gene has CDR1 SGHNT and CDR2 YYREEE (reference sequence). The CDR3 has 15 amino acids. Trimming pared 0 bases from V and 7 bases from J, leaving 17 bases between. The chain's CDR3 is CASSLEVPTGREQYF. CDR3 sequence (DNA): TGTGCCAGCAGCTTGGAGGTCCCCACAGGGAGGGAGCAGTACTTC.

The J gene is TRBJ1-5, the V gene TRBV5-5; 7 bases align to TRBD1. The CDR3 is 16 amino acids. Germline-derived CDR1 and CDR2 are SGHKS and YYEKEE (reference sequence). Germline trimming cut 2 bases from V and 2 bases from J; bases unmatched to any gene: 7. CDR3 in amino acids: CASSLLGGEGNQPQHF. CDR3 DNA: TGTGCCAGCAGCTTACTAGGGGGCGAGGGCAATCAGCCCCAGCATTTT. Variable domain in full (rest from reference TRBV5-5 and TRBJ1-5): DAGVTQSPTHLIKTRGQQVTLRCSPISGHKSVSWYQQVLGQGPQFIFQYYEKEERGRGNFPDRFSARQFPNYSSELNVNALLLGDSALYLCASSLLGGEGNQPQHFGDGTRLSIL.

The chain uses TRBV18 and TRBJ1-6; 7 bases align to TRBD1. CDR1 and CDR2 from the germline V gene are KGHSH and LQKENI. The CDR3 is made up of 15 amino acids. The V segment lost 4 bases and the J segment 10 bases; nucleotides outside the gene matches: 10. In DNA form, the CDR3 reads TGTGCCAGCTCACAGTACAGGGGAATGCCCTCACCCCTCCACTTT. This codes for CASSQYRGMPSPLHF.

The chain recombines TRBV7-8 with TRBJ1-1; the D gene is possibly TRBD1 (5 bases). Germline CDR1 reads SGHVS; CDR2 reads FQNEAQ. The V and J ends lost 5 bases and 5 bases respectively, with 12 bases between them. The CDR3 is 13 residues long. The CDR3 nucleotides are TGTGCCAGCAGCCCAGGGTTCTCGACTGAAGCTTTCTTT. Translation: CASSPGFSTEAFF.

The rearrangement joins TRBV5-1 to TRBJ2-7; possible D gene TRBD2, 6 bases. This CDR3 is 14 amino acids long. Per the germline V gene, CDR1 is SGHRS and CDR2 is YFSETQ. V was shortened by 4 bases and J by 6 bases, with 17 bases between the two germline ends. The CDR3 DNA follows: TGCGCCAGCAGCGCCGGGGGTTTGGTGTTCGAGCAGTACTTC. This encodes CASSAGGLVFEQYF.

This clone was picked up one time. The chain has TRBV10-2 and TRBJ2-5, with 8 positions matching TRBD1. The last part of the DNA fits TRBJ2-7 better; the J call may be wrong. Germline V gives CDR1 WSHSY, CDR2 SAAADI. This CDR3 is 14 amino acids long. DNA for the CDR3: TGCGCCAGCTTCCCCCCGGGGACAGGCTACGAGCAGTACTTC. As protein: CASFPPGTGYEQYF.

The chain carries TRBV19 and TRBJ1-2; D gene uncertain. Looked up from germline, CDR1 is LNHDA and CDR2 is SQIVND (reference sequence). The CDR3 spans 14 residues. Deletions cut 5 bases from V and 2 bases from J, with 12 bases between. CDR3 DNA: TGTGCCAGTAGTCACCCCACAGTGAACTATGGCTACACCTTC. The encoded protein is CASSHPTVNYGYTF.

The chain uses TRBV5-6 and TRBJ2-7; 11 bases are shared with TRBD2. The CDR3 consists of 13 residues. V was clipped by 3 bases and J by 12 bases; unmatched bases: 8. The germline V gene encodes CDR1 SGHDT and CDR2 YYEEEE. Here the CDR3 DNA reads TGTGCCAGCAGCTCCGTGGGCGGGACTAGCGGGTACTTC. Translation: CASSSVGGTSGYF.

The genes are TRBV18 and TRBJ1-2; D may be TRBD1 (5 bases). V shed 3 bases and J shed 1 base, with 18 bases lying between them. Germline V gene data show CDR1 as KGHSH and CDR2 as LQKENI. The CDR3 is 17 residues long. This chain's CDR3 is CASSPRLLEQGNYGYTF. DNA of the CDR3: TGTGCCAGCTCACCCAGGTTACTAGAGCAGGGTAACTATGGCTACACCTTC.

The J gene is TRBJ2-7, the V gene TRBV5-1, with D perhaps TRBD2 (5 bases). Trimming pared 0 bases from V and 2 bases from J, leaving 9 bases between. Germline assignment: CDR1 SGHRS and CDR2 YFSETQ. This CDR3 has 14 residues. This CDR3 reads CASSLEEVPYEQYF. CDR3 in DNA: TGCGCCAGCAGCTTGGAGGAGGTCCCCTACGAGCAGTACTTC.

This clone has more than one count but fewer than ten. The genes are TRBV10-3 and TRBJ2-7; 9 nucleotides line up with TRBD2. Germline values: CDR1 ENHRY, CDR2 SYGVKD. J gave up 7 bases and V 8 bases, and 18 bases lay outside the gene matches. This CDR3 has 16 amino acids. CDR3: CAILGTSRPGYVEQYF. DNA of the CDR3: TGTGCCATCCTTGGGACTAGCCGGCCAGGGTATGTAGAGCAGTACTTC.

The chain is built from TRBV27 and TRBJ2-2; D is undetermined. Germline V lookup: CDR1 MNHEY, CDR2 SMNVEV (reference sequence). This CDR3 comprises 11 residues. V lost 3 bases to trimming and J lost 6 bases, with 2 bases between them. In DNA, the CDR3 is TGTGCCAGCAGTTTTGCCGGGGAGCTGTTTTTT. The encoded protein is CASSFAGELFF.

This chain uses TRBV15 with TRBJ1-1; possibly TRBD1 for D (5 bases). CDR1 and CDR2 from the germline V gene are LNHNV and YYDKDF (reference sequence). The CDR3 covers 14 residues. V lost 1 base and J 6 bases, leaving 12 bases between the germline ends. CDR3 nucleotide sequence: TGTGCCACCAGCAGAGTAGACAGTGTCGCTGAAGCTTTCTTT. It is translated as CATSRVDSVAEAFF.

The chain is built from TRBV4-2 and TRBJ2-2, with 9 bases fitting TRBD2. V gave up 4 bases and J gave up 4 bases; unmatched junction bases: 7. From germline, CDR1 is LGHNA and CDR2 YNFKEQ. The CDR3 sequence is 16 residues long. As DNA, the CDR3 is TGTGCCAGCAGCCCGCCGACTAGCGGCCCCACCGGGGAGCTGTTTTTT. Amino acid sequence: CASSPPTSGPTGELFF.

Comment on this clone: In the same sample, other DNA sequences code for this CDR3. This chain joins TRBV19 and TRBJ2-5; D could derive from TRBD1 or TRBD2 (5 bases each). The CDR3 runs to 12 residues. Trimming pared 4 bases from V and 2 bases from J, leaving 5 bases between. Germline CDR1 is LNHDA and CDR2 is SQIVND (reference sequence). DNA for the CDR3: TGTGCCAGTAGTAGGGGGCAAGAGACCCAGTACTTC. It encodes CASSRGQETQYF.

This clone appeared a single time. The chain joins TRBV5-6 to TRBJ1-2, with a possible D match to TRBD1 (6 bases). Germline V gene lookup returns CDR1 SGHDT and CDR2 YYEEEE. With 4 bases removed from V and 8 bases from J, the gap between germline ends came to 15 bases. The CDR3 contains 13 residues. The CDR3 DNA reads as TGTGCCAGCAGCATGGACAGCTTTGGAGGCTACACCTTC. Translating gives CASSMDSFGGYTF.

The gene calls are TRBV4-1 and TRBJ2-3, with 7 bases identical to TRBD2. Germline lookup yields CDR1 MGHRA and CDR2 YSYEKL. The CDR3 consists of 15 residues. Losses at the gene ends were 5 bases for V and 7 bases for J; bases not matched to a gene: 12. CDR3 nucleotides: TGCGCCAGCAGCGTAGGGTGGGGGGGAGAGTATACGCAGTATTTT. Protein product: CASSVGWGGEYTQYF.